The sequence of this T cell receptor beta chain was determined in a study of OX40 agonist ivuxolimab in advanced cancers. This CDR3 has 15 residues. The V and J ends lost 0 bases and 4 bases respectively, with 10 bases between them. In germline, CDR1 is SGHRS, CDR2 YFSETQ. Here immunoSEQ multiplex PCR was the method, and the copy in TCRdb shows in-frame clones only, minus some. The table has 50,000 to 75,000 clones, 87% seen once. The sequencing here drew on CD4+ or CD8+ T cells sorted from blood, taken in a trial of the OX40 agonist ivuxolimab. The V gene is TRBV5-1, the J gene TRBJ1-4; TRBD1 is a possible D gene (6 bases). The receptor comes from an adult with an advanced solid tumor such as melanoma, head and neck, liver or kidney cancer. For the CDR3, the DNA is TGCGCCAGCAGCTTGGCAGGGGCTCTTAATGAAAAACTGTTTTTT. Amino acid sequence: CASSLAGALNEKLFF.